This T cell receptor (beta chain) comes out of a study of blood T cell repertoires in COVID-19. V lost 3 bases and J 0 bases, leaving 6 bases between the germline ends. This CDR3 region has 13 residues. Per germline, CDR1 SGHNT and CDR2 YENEEA. Those enrolled, adults aged about 18 to 89 years, came from about two dozen US areas. Cohorts were based on clinical histories the participants reported. Points on this clone: Other DNA sequences in the same sample also yield this CDR3.

Source study methods: Amplifying reference gene primers gave estimates of nucleated cell counts. This table comes from immunoSEQ multiplex PCR, and its TCRdb copy is limited to in-frame clones, with some not included. That table furnishes V, J and clone size, whereas the DNA furnished D and trimming. The sample includes under 350,000 clones, about 86% of them seen just once. The sequenced sample consisted of PBMCs or T cells enriched from blood (not recorded which). This receptor was taken from a woman in her 40s with acute COVID-19. V usage is TRBV11-3 and J usage is TRBJ2-7; no clear D gene. The CDR3 sequence: CASSFSSSYEQYF. In DNA, the CDR3 is TGTGCCAGCAGCTTCTCGAGCTCCTACGAGCAGTACTTC.